The entry below describes one T cell receptor beta chain. Its target is not known. Germline values: CDR1 SGHDT, CDR2 YYEEEE. V shed 0 bases and J 5 bases; nucleotides not matched to a gene: 4. This CDR3 is 15 amino acids long. The sample belongs to a study of OX40 agonist ivuxolimab in advanced cancers. About the research overall: Ivuxolimab, which is an agonistic anti-OX40 (CD134) antibody, was administered to the patients. Overall study results and limits: CD4+ and CD8+ blood T cells expanded clonally by week 6 at 0.1 to 3.0 mg/kg.

TCRdb's table, derived via immunoSEQ multiplex PCR, lists solely in-frame clones and lacks some. Among about 68,000 clones listed, around four fifths were seen once. The TCR sequence derives from an adult with an advanced solid tumor such as melanoma, head and neck, liver or kidney cancer. The chain links TRBV5-6 to TRBJ2-1, with 8 bases matching TRBD1. This material consisted of CD4+ or CD8+ T cells sorted from blood, taken in a trial of the OX40 agonist ivuxolimab. The DNA of the CDR3 is TGTGCCAGCAGCTTGGTTGGACAGGGAGACAATGAGCAGTTCTTC. Protein: CASSLVGQGDNEQFF.